Below, one T cell receptor (beta chain) is given with its context. The antigen is not known. V dropped 1 base and J dropped 5 bases, with 9 bases sitting between them. The CDR3 runs to 14 residues. Germline loops: CDR1 SGHAT, CDR2 FQNNGV. The sample originates from a study of vaccination effects on CD4 cells after COVID-19. TCRdb keeps only in-frame clones here, not all; method: immunoSEQ multiplex PCR. The top ten clones hold approximately 5.8% of a sample with fewer than 60,000 clones, more than 75% of them seen once. CD4+ T cells specific for antigen were expanded with viral peptide pools by the ViraFEST assay before sequencing. Scientists isolated CD4+ T cells after a roughly 9-day culture period ended. The infection with SARS-CoV-2 (confirmed by PCR) occurred in this person between March and December 2020.

This material consisted of CD4+ T cells from PBMCs cultured with HIV peptides, taken before COVID-19 vaccination. The sample's subset: HIV-1 Nef peptide pool negative control/reference culture. This chain uses TRBV11-2 with TRBJ1-3; unclear D gene. This TCR was sampled from a human donor who had a prior SARS-CoV-2 infection. The CDR3 is CASSLGRSRNTIYF. The CDR3 nucleotides read TGTGCCAGCAGCTTAGGCAGATCACGAAACACCATATATTTT.